The sequence of this T cell receptor beta chain was determined in a study of tumor-infiltrating lymphocytes in primary liver carcinoma. Overall study context: T1-T3 N0M0 was the stage of the tumors, which were about 4.2 to 10 cm across.

As concerns this clonotype: What it binds is unknown. A clone one base away is much larger, so this may be a read error.

Unsorted whole blood yielded blood RNA, and germline DNA was extracted as well. Overall study findings and caveats: In tumor-adjacent and tumor-blood pairs, overlap was lower than in tumor region pairs.

This CDR3 has 16 amino acids. V lost 2 bases and J lost 4; bases outside the gene matches: 7. Production of TCR beta cDNA used around 500 ng total RNA together with a constant-region primer. Sequencing libraries for TCR beta derived from three nested multiplex PCR rounds that used slightly modified ARM-PCR. Each of the first two PCR rounds ran approximately 11 cycles with TRBV1-TRBV30 forward and C-beta reverse primers. TCRdb reanalysed the multiplex PCR reads using MiXCR and keeps one entry per CDR3 protein. The table includes approximately 330,000 distinct CDR3 sequences, less than 65% detected once.

This chain connects TRBV12-3 or TRBV12-4 to TRBJ2-1, with TRBD2 identical over 8 bases. The sample consisted of peripheral blood. The origin of this receptor is a man aged 40-49 years with primary liver carcinoma and hepatitis B virus infection. The CDR3 DNA is TGTGCCAGCAGTTTATTGGGGACTAGTTATTACAATGAGCAGTTCTTC. It specifies CASSLLGTSYYNEQFF.